The 30 T cell receptor beta chains listed next were all sequenced from one sample in a study of blood T cell repertoires in COVID-19. Sequencing used immunoSEQ multiplex PCR; TCRdb keeps in-frame clones, though not all of them. The sample holds hundreds of thousands of clones; roughly 85% are singletons and the top ten take about 2.3%. The specimen was PBMCs or T cells enriched from blood (not recorded which). The source of these receptors is a woman in her fifties or sixties who had recovered from COVID-19.

The chain employs TRBV3-1 (or the pseudogene TRBV3-2) and TRBJ1-4; D gene unclear. This CDR3 comprises 15 residues. The V end lost 1 base, the J end lost 7 bases, and 13 bases lay between the germline ends. From germline, CDR1 is LGHDT and CDR2 YNNKEL (reference sequence). The CDR3 here is CASSQVRQSVEKLFF. CDR3 sequence (DNA): TGTGCCAGCAGCCAAGTGCGGCAGTCCGTTGAAAAACTGTTTTTT.

CDR3 region: CASSPGPLENSPLHF. The CDR3 coding sequence is TGTGCCAGCAGCCCAGGGCCCCTAGAGAATTCACCCCTCCACTTT. The rearrangement uses TRBV3-1 (or the pseudogene TRBV3-2) and TRBJ1-6; D is possibly TRBD1 (5 bases). The germline gives CDR1 LGHDT, CDR2 YNNKEL (reference sequence). CDR3 length equals 15 residues. V shed 4 bases and J shed 7 bases, with 14 bases lying between them.

This chain connects TRBV6-5 to TRBJ2-2; TRBD1 aligns across 8 bases. The CDR3 consists of 15 residues. In germline, CDR1 is MNHEY, CDR2 SVGAGI. Trimming at V came to 6 bases and at J to 5 bases, leaving 8 bases not matched to a gene. Written as DNA, the CDR3 is TGTGCCAGCAGGCGCGCGACAGGGGTTACCGGGGAGCTGTTTTTT. Encoded protein: CASRRATGVTGELFF.

The rearrangement uses TRBV7-8 and TRBJ1-1, with TRBD1 as a possible D gene (6 bases). CDR1 and CDR2 from the germline V gene are SGHVS and FQNEAQ. Trimming removed 5 bases from V and 1 base from J, with 11 bases in between. The CDR3 extends over 14 amino acids. The DNA of the CDR3 is TGTGCCAGCAGCCCGGGACACTCGAACACTGAAGCTTTCTTT. It encodes CASSPGHSNTEAFF.

This clone showed up just a few times. V is TRBV11-2 and J is TRBJ2-3; D might be TRBD2 (6 bases). In germline, CDR1 is SGHAT, CDR2 FQNNGV. Trimming cost V 2 bases and J 6 bases, with 21 bases left between them. This CDR3 is 17 amino acids long. The CDR3 spells CASSLSDLAGRWDTQYF. CDR3 sequence (DNA): TGTGCCAGCAGCTTATCTGATTTGGCGGGGAGATGGGATACGCAGTATTTT.

The V and J genes are TRBV19 and TRBJ2-1; 7 bases are a match to TRBD1. The germline CDR1 and CDR2 sequences are LNHDA and SQIVND (reference sequence). V shed 7 bases and J 6 bases; nucleotides not matched to a gene: 15. The CDR3 has 16 residues. The CDR3 DNA follows: TGTGCCAGTACTACCCTATACCTTGGGACAGTCAATGAGCAGTTCTTC. Translating gives CASTTLYLGTVNEQFF. Looking up the rest from reference TRBV19 and TRBJ2-1 gives the full variable domain: DGGITQSPKYLFRKEGQNVTLSCEQNLNHDAMYWYRQDPGQGLRLIYYSQIVNDFQKGDIAEGYSVSREKKESFPLTVTSAQKNPTAFYLCASTTLYLGTVNEQFFGPGTRLTVL.

J is TRBJ2-1 and V is TRBV7-2, with 16 bases that match TRBD2. CDR1 is SGHTA and CDR2 is FQGNSA in the germline V gene. There are 18 residues in the CDR3. V dropped 1 base and J dropped 5; count of bases not matched to a gene: 5. CDR3 sequence (DNA): TGTGCCAGCAGCTTAGAATCGGGACTAGCGGGGGGGAACAATGAGCAGTTCTTC. Protein sequence: CASSLESGLAGGNNEQFF.

The chain carries TRBV4-3 and TRBJ1-1; maybe TRBD1 (5 bases). This CDR3 spans 14 amino acids. CDR1 and CDR2 from the germline V gene are LGHNA and YSLEER. Deletions cut 4 bases from V and 7 bases from J, with 16 bases between. The CDR3 protein is CASSLQGSRDEAFF. The CDR3 DNA is TGCGCCAGCAGCCTTCAGGGATCAAGGGATGAAGCTTTCTTT.

The chain combines TRBV11-2 with TRBJ1-4; D call uncertain. V dropped 4 bases and J dropped 8 bases, with 17 bases sitting between them. Germline V gene data show CDR1 as SGHAT and CDR2 as FQNNGV. The CDR3 is 15 amino acids. In DNA form, the CDR3 reads TGTGCCAGCAGCTCGCACAGCGGGGAGGGCGAAAAACTGTTTTTT. Its protein product is CASSSHSGEGEKLFF.

The V and J genes are TRBV5-6 and TRBJ2-1, with a possible D match to TRBD2 (6 bases). Trimming shortened V by 3 bases and J by 1 base, and 17 bases separated the two germline ends. The CDR3 covers 17 residues. Germline CDR1 is SGHDT and CDR2 is YYEEEE. The CDR3 reads CASSYGSGERSYNEQFF. In DNA form, the CDR3 reads TGTGCCAGCAGCTACGGCTCGGGAGAGAGATCCTACAATGAGCAGTTCTTC.

The chain joins TRBV30 to TRBJ1-3; no clear D. The CDR3 runs 13 residues. Germline loops: CDR1 GTSNPN, CDR2 SVGIG (reference sequence). The V gene lost 2 bases and the J gene lost 4 bases, with 9 bases spanning the gap. This CDR3 reads CAWSMAMGNTIYF. For the CDR3, the DNA is TGTGCCTGGAGTATGGCAATGGGAAACACCATATATTTT.

The V gene is TRBV19, the J gene TRBJ2-7, with D possibly matching TRBD2 (5 bases). Trimming took off 4 bases at V and 6 bases at J, with 10 bases between the two ends. The germline gives CDR1 LNHDA, CDR2 SQIVND (reference sequence). The CDR3 contains 12 residues. Here the CDR3 reads CASSNQRAEQYF. The DNA for the CDR3 is TGTGCCAGTAGTAACCAGAGGGCCGAGCAGTACTTC.

This clone was seen a single time. The rearrangement joins TRBV7-9 to TRBJ1-1; D may be TRBD1 (6 bases). Germline lookup yields CDR1 SEHNR and CDR2 FQNEAQ (reference sequence). V gave up 0 bases and J gave up 0 bases, with 8 bases separating them. This CDR3 contains 15 residues. CDR3 sequence reads: CASSLATGMNTEAFF. The CDR3 DNA reads as TGTGCCAGCAGCTTAGCTACAGGGATGAACACTGAAGCTTTCTTT.

In this sample, this clone turned up once. The chain couples TRBV19 to TRBJ2-7, with TRBD2 identical over 12 bases. The CDR3 sequence is 15 residues long. Germline CDR1 reads LNHDA; CDR2 reads SQIVND (reference sequence). V was clipped by 6 bases and J by 3 bases; unmatched bases: 6. This CDR3 reads CASSQLAGGVYEQYF. The CDR3 coding sequence is TGTGCCAGTAGCCAACTAGCGGGAGGAGTCTACGAGCAGTACTTC.

The genes are TRBV18 and TRBJ2-7; 7 bases agree with TRBD1. J was trimmed by 1 base and V by 3 bases; bases with no gene match: 9. From germline, CDR1 is KGHSH and CDR2 LQKENI. The CDR3 has 16 residues. The CDR3 loop is CASSPKQGQISYEQYF. The CDR3 nucleotides are TGTGCCAGCTCACCTAAGCAGGGACAGATTTCCTACGAGCAGTACTTC. Supplemented by reference TRBV18 and TRBJ2-7, the full variable domain reads NAGVMQNPRHLVRRRGQEARLRCSPMKGHSHVYWYRQLPEEGLKFMVYLQKENIIDESGMPKERFSAEFPKEGPSILRIQQVVRGDSAAYFCASSPKQGQISYEQYFGPGTRLTVT.

V is TRBV4-1 and J is TRBJ2-7; 7 nucleotides match TRBD2. V shed 4 bases, J shed 3 bases, and the junction held 3 bases outside the gene matches. The CDR3 extends over 13 amino acids. CDR1 is MGHRA and CDR2 is YSYEKL in the germline V gene. CDR3 nucleotide sequence: TGCGCCAGCAGCCGGGACTACTTCTACGAGCAGTACTTC. Amino acid sequence: CASSRDYFYEQYF.

The chain recombines TRBV19 with TRBJ1-5; 8 bases are a match to TRBD1. The ends lost 4 bases at V and 6 bases at J; junction bases unmatched: 8. The V gene's germline CDR1 is LNHDA and CDR2 SQIVND (reference sequence). The CDR3 has 15 amino acids. CDR3 amino acids: CASSSQQGEGQPQHF. CDR3 in DNA: TGTGCCAGTAGTAGTCAACAGGGGGAAGGTCAGCCCCAGCATTTT.

This clone was observed once. This sequence joins TRBV5-4 and TRBJ1-5; weak D call: TRBD1 (5 bases). The CDR3 runs 15 residues. Germline CDR1 reads SGHNT; CDR2 reads YYREEE (reference sequence). The V and J ends lost 10 bases and 2 bases respectively, with 19 bases between them. The CDR3 region has the DNA TGTGCCTACGGGGCGGGGGATTTGCGCAATCAGCCCCAGCATTTT. It codes for CAYGAGDLRNQPQHF.

V is TRBV11-2 and J is TRBJ2-5; D might be TRBD2 (6 bases). This CDR3 is 15 amino acids long. Trimming removed 5 bases at V and 0 bases at J, with 13 bases between. The germline gives CDR1 SGHAT, CDR2 FQNNGV. CDR3 amino acids: CASSHVDYDQETQYF. CDR3 in DNA: TGTGCCAGCAGCCATGTGGACTACGACCAAGAGACCCAGTACTTC.

V and J are TRBV7-3 and TRBJ2-6; D is perhaps TRBD2 (6 bases). The CDR3 runs 18 residues. Deletions cut 6 bases from V and 0 bases from J, with 18 bases between. In germline, CDR1 is SGHTA, CDR2 FQGTGA. As DNA, the CDR3 is TGTGCCAGCAGTCACTGGATGGGGGGTGCCTCTGGGGCCAACGTCCTGACTTTC. The encoded protein is CASSHWMGGASGANVLTF.

This chain links TRBV28 with TRBJ1-3, with D unclear. The CDR3 contains 16 residues. The V end was cut by 3 bases, the J end by 3 bases, with 15 bases between. Germline V gene sequence: CDR1 MDHEN, CDR2 SYDVKM. The CDR3, as DNA: TGTGCCAGCAGTTTTGCTGGGCCAGTTGGTGGAAACACCATATATTTT. Translating gives CASSFAGPVGGNTIYF. The complete variable domain, with remaining parts taken from reference TRBV28 and TRBJ1-3, reads DVKVTQSSRYLVKRTGEKVFLECVQDMDHENMFWYRQDPGLGLRLIYFSYDVKMKEKGDIPEGYSVSREKKERFSLILESASTNQTSMYLCASSFAGPVGGNTIYFGEGSWLTVV.

This clone was seen only a few times. The chain has TRBV11-2 and TRBJ1-1, with 7 nucleotides matching TRBD1. Germline V gene lookup returns CDR1 SGHAT and CDR2 FQNNGV. Trimming at V came to 3 bases and at J to 7 bases, leaving 5 bases not matched to a gene. The CDR3 is 13 residues long. The CDR3: CASSLHRGSEAFF. The CDR3 nucleotides read TGTGCCAGCAGCTTGCACAGGGGTAGTGAAGCTTTCTTT. Based on the CDR3 plus reference TRBV11-2 and TRBJ1-1, the full variable domain is EAGVAQSPRYKIIEKRQSVAFWCNPISGHATLYWYQQILGQGPKLLIQFQNNGVVDDSQLPKDRFSAERLKGVDSTLKIQPAKLEDSAVYLCASSLHRGSEAFFGQGTRLTVV.

The rearrangement links TRBV6-5 to TRBJ2-7, with 9 bases that match TRBD1. With V trimmed by 2 bases and J by 5 bases, 7 bases remained unmatched. This CDR3 is 15 amino acids long. The germline V gene encodes CDR1 MNHEY and CDR2 SVGAGI. CDR3 coding DNA: TGTGCCAGCAGTTACGACAGGGGGAGCCGGGACGAGCAGTACTTC. Translated: CASSYDRGSRDEQYF.

This chain uses TRBV5-4 with TRBJ1-1, with 8 bases that match TRBD1. The J segment lost 5 bases and the V segment lost 0 bases, leaving 3 bases of the junction unmatched. Germline assignment: CDR1 SGHNT and CDR2 YYREEE (reference sequence). The CDR3 consists of 14 residues. Written as DNA, the CDR3 is TGTGCCAGCAGCTTGGCAGGGGGCGCAACTGAAGCTTTCTTT. Amino acids: CASSLAGGATEAFF.

This chain links TRBV15 with TRBJ1-6, with D unresolved. V lost 0 bases and J 7 bases, leaving 13 bases between the germline ends. From germline, CDR1 is LNHNV and CDR2 YYDKDF (reference sequence). CDR3 length equals 16 residues. The CDR3 DNA follows: TGTGCCACCAGCAGAGAGGAGGGAATGGGAAATTCACCCCTCCACTTT. This codes for CATSREEGMGNSPLHF. The full variable domain, completed using reference TRBV15 and TRBJ1-6, is DAMVIQNPRYQVTQFGKPVTLSCSQTLNHNVMYWYQQKSSQAPKLLFHYYDKDFNNEADTPDNFQSRRPNTSFCFLDIRSPGLGDTAMYLCATSREEGMGNSPLHFGNGTRLTVT.

This chain links TRBV11-2 with TRBJ1-6, with TRBD1 matching 9 bases. Germline V gene lookup returns CDR1 SGHAT and CDR2 FQNNGV. V was pared by 5 bases and J by 11 bases, with 7 bases of the junction left unmatched. This CDR3 is built from 14 residues. CDR3 sequence reads: CASSPGDRVTPLHF. The CDR3 nucleotides read TGTGCCAGCAGCCCGGGGGACAGGGTGACACCCCTCCACTTT.

The rearrangement uses TRBV6-5 and TRBJ2-7; no definite D call. The CDR3 runs to 15 residues. V was clipped by 0 bases and J by 1 base, with 10 bases between them. Germline lookup yields CDR1 MNHEY and CDR2 SVGAGI. CDR3 sequence (DNA): TGTGCCAGCAGTTACTCGAGTTTCGGTTCCTACGAGCAGTACTTC. It codes for CASSYSSFGSYEQYF.

V is TRBV12-3 or TRBV12-4 and J is TRBJ1-1; the match to TRBD1 covers 8 bases. V trimming: 6 bases; J trimming: 6 bases; junction bases outside the gene matches: 3. The CDR3 spans 12 residues. The CDR3 reads CASRLQGAEAFF. The CDR3 nucleotides read TGTGCCAGCAGACTACAGGGGGCTGAAGCTTTCTTT.

The gene calls are TRBV10-1 and TRBJ1-1; D remains ambiguous. The CDR3 sequence is 12 residues long. Germline lookup yields CDR1 WNHNN and CDR2 SYGVQD (reference sequence). Trimming stripped 3 bases from V and 10 bases from J, with 12 bases between. CDR3 amino acids: CASSDNGFRAFF. CDR3 sequence (DNA): TGCGCCAGCAGTGATAACGGGTTTCGAGCTTTCTTT.

V gene TRBV6-5 combines with J gene TRBJ2-1, with 10 bases fitting TRBD2. The CDR3 length is 15 residues. The junction had 3 bases not matched to a gene; V was cut back by 2 bases and J by 5 bases. From germline, CDR1 is MNHEY and CDR2 SVGAGI. CDR3 bases: TGTGCCAGCAGTTACGAAGCGGGAGGGAACAATGAGCAGTTCTTC. It translates to CASSYEAGGNNEQFF.